Listed here is a single T cell receptor (beta chain). V shed 6 bases and J 1 base; nucleotides not matched to a gene: 4. Germline CDR1 and CDR2: SGHTA and FQGNSA. The CDR3 covers 17 residues. This entry belongs to a study of blood T cell repertoires in COVID-19. Sequencing used immunoSEQ multiplex PCR; TCRdb keeps in-frame clones, though not all of them. The data show some 78,000 clones, roughly 90% seen once. The V and J genes are TRBV7-2 and TRBJ2-1, with TRBD2 matching 15 bases. The origin of this receptor is a man aged 50-59 years with active or convalescent COVID-19. Material for sequencing was peripheral blood. CDR3 protein: CASRRTSGGVSYNEQFF. CDR3 bases: TGTGCCAGCAGGCGGACTAGCGGGGGGGTATCCTACAATGAGCAGTTCTTC.